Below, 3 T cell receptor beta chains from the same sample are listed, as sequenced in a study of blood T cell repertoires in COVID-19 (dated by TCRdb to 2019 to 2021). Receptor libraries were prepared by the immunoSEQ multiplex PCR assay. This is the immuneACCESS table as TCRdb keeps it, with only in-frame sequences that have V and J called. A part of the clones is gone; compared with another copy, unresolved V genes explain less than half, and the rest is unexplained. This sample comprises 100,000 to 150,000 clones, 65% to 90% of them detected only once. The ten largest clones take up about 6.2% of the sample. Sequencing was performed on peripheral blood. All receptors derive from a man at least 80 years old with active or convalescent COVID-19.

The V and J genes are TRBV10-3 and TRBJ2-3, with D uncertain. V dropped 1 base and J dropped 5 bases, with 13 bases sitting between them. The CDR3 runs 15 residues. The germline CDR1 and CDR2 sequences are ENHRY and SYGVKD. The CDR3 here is CAISELEPVRDTQYF. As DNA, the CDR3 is TGTGCCATCAGTGAGTTAGAACCGGTGAGAGATACGCAGTATTTT.

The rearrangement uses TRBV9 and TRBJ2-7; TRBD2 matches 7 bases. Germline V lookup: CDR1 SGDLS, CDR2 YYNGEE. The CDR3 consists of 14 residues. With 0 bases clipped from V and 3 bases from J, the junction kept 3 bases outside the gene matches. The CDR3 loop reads CASSVDQRGYEQYF. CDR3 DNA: TGTGCCAGCAGCGTAGATCAGCGGGGCTACGAGCAGTACTTC.

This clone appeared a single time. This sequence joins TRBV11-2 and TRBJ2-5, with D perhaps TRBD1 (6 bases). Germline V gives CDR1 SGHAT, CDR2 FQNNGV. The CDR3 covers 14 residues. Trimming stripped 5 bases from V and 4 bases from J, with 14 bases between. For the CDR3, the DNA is TGTGCCAGCAGCCCCCGACAGGTTCTAGAGACCCAGTACTTC. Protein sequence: CASSPRQVLETQYF.